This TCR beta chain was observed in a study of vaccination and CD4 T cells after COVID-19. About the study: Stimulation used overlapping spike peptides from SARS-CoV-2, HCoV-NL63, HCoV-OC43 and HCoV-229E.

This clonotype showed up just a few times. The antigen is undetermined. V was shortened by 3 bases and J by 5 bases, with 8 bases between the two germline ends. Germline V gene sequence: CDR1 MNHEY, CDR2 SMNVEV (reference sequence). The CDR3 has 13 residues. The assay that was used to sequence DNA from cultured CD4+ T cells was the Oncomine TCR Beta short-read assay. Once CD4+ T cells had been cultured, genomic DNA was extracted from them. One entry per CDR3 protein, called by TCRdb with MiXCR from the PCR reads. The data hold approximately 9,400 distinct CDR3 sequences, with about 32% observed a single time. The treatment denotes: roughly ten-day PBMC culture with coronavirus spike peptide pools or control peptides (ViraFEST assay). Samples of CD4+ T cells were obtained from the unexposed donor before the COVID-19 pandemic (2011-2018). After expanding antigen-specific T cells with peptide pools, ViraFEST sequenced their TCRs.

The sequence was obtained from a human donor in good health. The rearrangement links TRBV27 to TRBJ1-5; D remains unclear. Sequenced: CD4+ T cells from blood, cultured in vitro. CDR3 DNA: TGTGCCAGCAGTTTCCCACGGGATCAGCCCCAGCATTTT. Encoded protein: CASSFPRDQPQHF.